The 25 T cell receptor beta chains listed next were all sequenced from one sample in a study of beta chain features in type 1 diabetes. Expressed TCRB transcripts were sequenced after all isolated RNA was converted to cDNA. Produced via immunoSEQ multiplex PCR; TCRdb's table is partial and in-frame only. The sample includes about 620,000 clones, about 14% of them seen just once. Source material: naive CD4+ T cells from blood. These receptors all come from a man younger than 35 in good health.

The chain joins TRBV25-1 to TRBJ1-1; TRBD1 agrees at 7 bases. The CDR3 runs 15 residues. Trimming removed 2 bases from V and 11 bases from J; junction bases left unmatched: 14. Germline loops: CDR1 MGHDK, CDR2 SYGVNS. In DNA form, the CDR3 reads TGTGCCAGCAGTGAACAAGGACAGGCCACTCGTGGTGCTTTCTTT. Protein: CASSEQGQATRGAFF.

This clone was seen a handful of times. The chain couples TRBV19 to TRBJ1-5, with D unresolved. This CDR3 is 14 amino acids long. The V end was cut by 2 bases, the J end by 1 base, with 6 bases between. CDR1 and CDR2 (germline): LNHDA, SQIVND (reference sequence). The DNA of the CDR3 is TGTGCCAGTAGTATACGGGAGAGCAATCAGCCCCAGCATTTT. Translated: CASSIRESNQPQHF.

In this sample, this clone turned up a few times. The chain employs TRBV15 and TRBJ2-5, with 7 positions matching TRBD1. V was clipped by 8 bases and J by 4 bases; unmatched bases: 13. CDR3 length equals 15 residues. The germline V gene encodes CDR1 LNHNV and CDR2 YYDKDF (reference sequence). CDR3 nucleotides: TGTGCCACCTTAAAGACAGGGTGGTATCTAGAGACCCAGTACTTC. Its translation is CATLKTGWYLETQYF.

Only a few counts were recorded for this clone. The V call is TRBV7-2, the J call TRBJ1-5; D may be TRBD1 (5 bases). Germline CDR1 and CDR2: SGHTA and FQGNSA. V was cut by 3 bases and J by 1 base, with 13 bases left in between. The CDR3 consists of 16 residues. The CDR3 nucleotides are TGTGCCAGCAGCTTGGACGGTGGGGGGAGCAATCAGCCCCAGCATTTT. It codes for CASSLDGGGSNQPQHF.

As to this clone: This same CDR3 is encoded by further DNA sequences in the sample. The chain carries TRBV5-4 and TRBJ2-7, with 9 bases lining up with TRBD1. V lost 1 base, J lost 2 bases, and 4 bases stayed unmatched. Germline V CDR1 and CDR2: SGHNT, YYREEE (reference sequence). This CDR3 region has 15 residues. The CDR3 is CASSLPGTGTYEQYF. As DNA, the CDR3 is TGTGCCAGCAGCTTGCCGGGGACAGGGACCTACGAGCAGTACTTC.

This rearrangement joins TRBV5-4 to TRBJ2-7; TRBD1 agrees at 8 bases. This CDR3 region has 16 residues. Germline V gene lookup returns CDR1 SGHNT and CDR2 YYREEE (reference sequence). The V segment lost 4 bases and the J segment 5 bases; nucleotides outside the gene matches: 14. CDR3 DNA: TGTGCCAGCAGCCCGGTTTCGAGGACAGGGAGCCACGAGCAGTACTTC. Residues: CASSPVSRTGSHEQYF.

This sequence joins TRBV15 and TRBJ2-2, with 12 bases matching TRBD1. Germline trimming cut 2 bases from V and 7 bases from J; bases unmatched to any gene: 5. CDR1 is LNHNV, CDR2 YYDKDF, per germline (reference sequence). This CDR3 has 16 amino acids. CDR3 sequence reads: CATSRHRDRGRGELFF. CDR3 nucleotides: TGTGCCACCAGCAGACACCGGGACAGGGGGCGCGGGGAGCTGTTTTTT. The full variable domain, with the rest looked up from reference TRBV15 and TRBJ2-2, is DAMVIQNPRYQVTQFGKPVTLSCSQTLNHNVMYWYQQKSSQAPKLLFHYYDKDFNNEADTPDNFQSRRPNTSFCFLDIRSPGLGDTAMYLCATSRHRDRGRGELFFGEGSRLTVL.

This clone came up a few times. The V call is TRBV11-1, the J call TRBJ2-2; 9 bases match TRBD1. This CDR3 region has 15 residues. CDR1 and CDR2 (germline): SGHAT, FQDESV (reference sequence). J gave up 5 bases and V 3 bases, and 4 bases lay outside the gene matches. The chain's CDR3 is CASSLGQGRTGELFF. For the CDR3, the DNA is TGTGCCAGCAGCTTGGGACAGGGTAGGACCGGGGAGCTGTTTTTT.

This clone was detected a few times. The V call is TRBV28, the J call TRBJ2-1, with D unresolved. V lost 10 bases to trimming and J lost 7 bases, with 11 bases between them. This CDR3 comprises 11 residues. Germline V gene lookup returns CDR1 MDHEN and CDR2 SYDVKM. CDR3 DNA: TGTGCCACCCTGAGTTTTAATGAGCAGTTCTTC. Translated: CATLSFNEQFF.

The chain employs TRBV9 and TRBJ2-2; 7 bases map to TRBD2. The junction had 7 bases not matched to a gene; V was cut back by 1 base and J by 1 base. Germline V gene sequence: CDR1 SGDLS, CDR2 YYNGEE. The CDR3 length is 17 residues. The CDR3 coding sequence is TGTGCCAGCAGCGTAAGGGGAGGGACCCAGAACACCGGGGAGCTGTTTTTT. Residues: CASSVRGGTQNTGELFF.

The chain couples TRBV7-8 to TRBJ2-4, with D hard to call. With 5 bases removed from V and 0 bases from J, the gap between germline ends came to 8 bases. This CDR3 contains 14 residues. From germline, CDR1 is SGHVS and CDR2 FQNEAQ. CDR3 DNA: TGTGCCAGCAGCCCCGGTTTAGCCAAAAACATTCAGTACTTC. Amino acids: CASSPGLAKNIQYF. The full variable domain, rest sourced from reference TRBV7-8 and TRBJ2-4, is GAGVSQSPRYKVAKRGQDVALRCDPISGHVSLFWYQQALGQGPEFLTYFQNEAQLDKSGLPSDRFFAERPEGSVSTLKIQRTQQEDSAVYLCASSPGLAKNIQYFGAGTRLSVL.

This clone was picked up a small number of times. This sequence joins TRBV28 and TRBJ1-1; D gene unclear. Germline V CDR1 and CDR2: MDHEN, SYDVKM. This CDR3 spans 12 amino acids. The V and J ends lost 2 bases and 6 bases respectively, with 7 bases between them. DNA of the CDR3: TGTGCCAGCAGTTTACTCGTAGCTGAAGCTTTCTTT. As protein: CASSLLVAEAFF.

This clone turned up a few times. The chain is built from TRBV4-1 and TRBJ1-1; D is perhaps TRBD1 (6 bases). The CDR3 totals 16 residues. With 1 base removed from V and 3 bases from J, the gap between germline ends came to 15 bases. Germline V gene data show CDR1 as MGHRA and CDR2 as YSYEKL. The CDR3 loop is CASSQGGGTRHTEAFF. The CDR3 bases are TGCGCCAGCAGCCAAGGAGGAGGGACACGACACACTGAAGCTTTCTTT.

The chain uses TRBV15 and TRBJ2-1, with TRBD2 matching 12 bases. The trim removed 0 bases at V and 3 bases at J, leaving 15 bases unmatched. Looked up from germline, CDR1 is LNHNV and CDR2 is YYDKDF (reference sequence). There are 21 residues in the CDR3. In DNA, the CDR3 is TGTGCCACCAGCAGAGATCTAGAGACTAGCGGGAGAACGACTCGCTACAATGAGCAGTTCTTC. Its protein is CATSRDLETSGRTTRYNEQFF.

Points on this clone: Different DNA sequences within this sample yield the same CDR3. The chain carries TRBV2 and TRBJ1-5; D remains unclear. Germline values: CDR1 SNHLY, CDR2 FYNNEI. There are 11 residues in the CDR3. V was clipped by 5 bases and J by 4 bases, with 3 bases between them. The CDR3 loop reads CASSLNQPQHF. Written as DNA, the CDR3 is TGTGCCAGCAGTTTGAATCAGCCCCAGCATTTT.

The chain combines TRBV5-1 with TRBJ1-5; possible D gene TRBD1, 5 bases. CDR3 length: 13 amino acids. Germline V CDR1 and CDR2: SGHRS, YFSETQ. Trimming took 5 bases from V and 3 from J, leaving 9 bases between them. The CDR3 protein is CASRGGNNQPQHF. The CDR3 nucleotides read TGCGCCAGCAGGGGGGGAAACAATCAGCCCCAGCATTTT. The full variable domain, in which reference TRBV5-1 and TRBJ1-5 provide the parts outside the CDR3, is KAGVTQTPRYLIKTRGQQVTLSCSPISGHRSVSWYQQTPGQGLQFLFEYFSETQRNKGNFPGRFSGRQFSNSRSEMNVSTLELGDSALYLCASRGGNNQPQHFGDGTRLSIL.

This rearrangement joins TRBV29-1 to TRBJ1-2; TRBD1 matches 8 bases. The ends lost 4 bases at V and 4 bases at J; junction bases unmatched: 14. Per germline, CDR1 SQVTM and CDR2 ANQGSEA. The CDR3 totals 16 residues. The CDR3 DNA follows: TGCAGCGTTGCACAGGGGGTTCCCTTAAACCGCTATGGCTACACCTTC. Translating gives CSVAQGVPLNRYGYTF.

This clone was counted a few times. The chain couples TRBV4-3 to TRBJ2-3; a possible D gene is TRBD1 (6 bases). The CDR3 consists of 17 residues. Trimming shortened V by 0 bases and J by 4 bases, and 17 bases separated the two germline ends. Germline V lookup: CDR1 LGHNA, CDR2 YSLEER. CDR3 coding DNA: TGCGCCAGCAGCCAAGATCCTGGCAGGGGATCCCCAGATACGCAGTATTTT. It yields the protein CASSQDPGRGSPDTQYF.

The V and J genes are TRBV5-1 and TRBJ2-3; the D gene could be TRBD1 or TRBD2 (5 bases each). The CDR3 extends over 14 amino acids. The germline V gene encodes CDR1 SGHRS and CDR2 YFSETQ. V dropped 4 bases and J dropped 2 bases, with 11 bases sitting between them. The CDR3 spells CASSRDEVTDTQYF. CDR3 nucleotides: TGCGCCAGCAGCCGGGACGAGGTCACAGATACGCAGTATTTT.

This clone was seen more than once but under ten times. The rearrangement uses TRBV27 and TRBJ1-5; 7 nucleotides line up with TRBD1. The junction had 15 bases not matched to a gene; V was cut back by 6 bases and J by 7 bases. The CDR3 is 16 residues long. In germline, CDR1 is MNHEY, CDR2 SMNVEV (reference sequence). The chain's CDR3 is CASREPGRGDGQPQHF. In DNA form, the CDR3 reads TGTGCCAGCAGGGAACCTGGCAGGGGGGATGGACAGCCCCAGCATTTT.

The rearrangement links TRBV12-5 to TRBJ2-1; 8 bases map to TRBD2. The CDR3 loop spans 16 amino acids. The germline V gene encodes CDR1 LGHNT and CDR2 FRNRAP. The V gene end was trimmed by 7 bases and the J gene end by 3 bases; junction bases not matched to a gene: 11. Written as DNA, the CDR3 is TGTGCTAGTGCAAGGCCAGGGCTAGCGGGCTACAATGAGCAGTTCTTC. It yields the protein CASARPGLAGYNEQFF.

This chain uses TRBV29-1 with TRBJ2-5; D is unclear. Per germline, CDR1 SQVTM and CDR2 ANQGSEA. The V and J ends lost 3 bases and 4 bases respectively, with 9 bases between them. The CDR3 runs to 12 residues. The CDR3 protein is CSVEGLGETQYF. CDR3 in DNA: TGCAGCGTTGAGGGATTAGGAGAGACCCAGTACTTC.

The chain employs TRBV9 and TRBJ1-2, with D possibly matching TRBD1 (5 bases). The ends were cut back, 5 bases at V and 0 bases at J, with 20 bases in the middle. Germline assignment: CDR1 SGDLS and CDR2 YYNGEE. The CDR3 consists of 17 residues. CDR3: CASSPLYKGEANYGYTF. The CDR3 bases are TGTGCCAGCAGTCCCCTATACAAAGGGGAAGCTAACTATGGCTACACCTTC.

This clone has a count of ten or more. V and J are TRBV10-3 and TRBJ2-5; D perhaps matches TRBD2 (6 bases). Germline V gene lookup returns CDR1 ENHRY and CDR2 SYGVKD. Trimming took 8 bases from V and 5 from J, leaving 6 bases between them. The CDR3 runs to 10 residues. This CDR3 is CAIGGETQYF. DNA for the CDR3: TGTGCCATCGGAGGGGAGACCCAGTACTTC.

The rearrangement uses TRBV5-1 and TRBJ2-1, with D perhaps matching TRBD1 (6 bases). This CDR3 contains 16 residues. In germline, CDR1 is SGHRS, CDR2 YFSETQ. V dropped 0 bases and J dropped 5 bases, with 15 bases sitting between them. CDR3 protein: CASSLGFRGEHNEQFF. As DNA, the CDR3 is TGCGCCAGCAGCTTGGGGTTCAGGGGCGAACACAATGAGCAGTTCTTC.